One and the same sample provided the 24 T cell receptor beta chains below, sequenced in a study of cytomegalovirus exposure and HLA in healthy donors. PCR primers comprised 60 Vbeta and 13 Jbeta primers. Sequenced by immunoSEQ multiplex PCR; TCRdb stores in-frame clones only, minus some. Recorded for this sample: about 120,000 clones. Specimen: PBMCs. These receptors were obtained from a young man in good health and CMV-seronegative.

The chain employs TRBV7-3 and TRBJ2-1; TRBD2 might be the D (5 bases). The CDR3 extends over 16 amino acids. Trimming shortened V by 5 bases and J by 3 bases, and 17 bases separated the two germline ends. Per the germline V gene, CDR1 is SGHTA and CDR2 is FQGTGA. The CDR3 reads CASSPQQRTIYNEQFF. The CDR3 region has the DNA TGTGCCAGCAGCCCCCAACAGCGGACGATCTACAATGAGCAGTTCTTC.

V is TRBV4-3 and J is TRBJ2-7; TRBD1 aligns across 8 bases. Germline-derived CDR1 and CDR2 are LGHNA and YSLEER. The CDR3 runs 13 residues. Unmatched junction bases numbered 3, after V lost 4 bases and J lost 4 bases. CDR3 loop: CASSRGQGYEQYF. CDR3 DNA sequence: TGCGCCAGCAGCCGTGGACAGGGTTACGAGCAGTACTTC.

This chain links TRBV5-1 with TRBJ2-7; 8 nucleotides match TRBD2. Germline CDR1 reads SGHRS; CDR2 reads YFSETQ. Trimming cost V 0 bases and J 3 bases; bases outside gene matches: 8. The CDR3 covers 16 residues. CDR3 bases: TGCGCCAGCAGCTTGGGCCTAGCGGGTGATATCTACGAGCAGTACTTC. Protein: CASSLGLAGDIYEQYF. The full variable domain, in which reference TRBV5-1 and TRBJ2-7 provide the parts outside the CDR3, is KAGVTQTPRYLIKTRGQQVTLSCSPISGHRSVSWYQQTPGQGLQFLFEYFSETQRNKGNFPGRFSGRQFSNSRSEMNVSTLELGDSALYLCASSLGLAGDIYEQYFGPGTRLTVT.

The chain employs TRBV9 and TRBJ2-3, with 8 bases identical to TRBD2. V trimming: 1 base; J trimming: 3 bases; junction bases outside the gene matches: 4. The CDR3 contains 15 residues. Germline V gene sequence: CDR1 SGDLS, CDR2 YYNGEE. CDR3 sequence (DNA): TGTGCCAGCAGCGTAAGCGGGAGTGGGACAGATACGCAGTATTTT. Its translation: CASSVSGSGTDTQYF.

The V call is TRBV18, the J call TRBJ1-1, with D tentatively TRBD1 (5 bases). Between the trimmed V and J ends, which lost 0 bases and 5 bases, there was a span of 13 bases. The germline CDR1 and CDR2 sequences are KGHSH and LQKENI. CDR3 length: 15 residues. DNA of the CDR3: TGTGCCAGCTCACCACCGAGCCAGGGTGGGACTGAAGCTTTCTTT. Translated, it gives CASSPPSQGGTEAFF. Drawing the rest from reference TRBV18 and TRBJ1-1, the complete variable domain is NAGVMQNPRHLVRRRGQEARLRCSPMKGHSHVYWYRQLPEEGLKFMVYLQKENIIDESGMPKERFSAEFPKEGPSILRIQQVVRGDSAAYFCASSPPSQGGTEAFFGQGTRLTVV.

This chain uses TRBV11-3 with TRBJ2-3; 10 bases match TRBD2. From germline, CDR1 is SGHNT and CDR2 YENEEA. This CDR3 is built from 17 residues. Unmatched junction bases numbered 7, after V lost 1 base and J lost 3 bases. CDR3 region: CASSLAWLAGETDTQYF. The CDR3 DNA follows: TGTGCCAGCAGCTTAGCTTGGCTAGCGGGAGAGACAGATACGCAGTATTTT.

The rearrangement joins TRBV30 to TRBJ2-1; 9 bases map to TRBD1. Germline loops: CDR1 GTSNPN, CDR2 SVGIG (reference sequence). The CDR3 length is 13 residues. The CDR3, as DNA: TGTGCGCAGGGGACAGGGATCTTCAATGAGCAGTTCTTC. Protein sequence: CAQGTGIFNEQFF.

This chain links TRBV27 with TRBJ2-1, with TRBD2 matching 11 bases. Trimming cost V 7 bases and J 7 bases; bases outside gene matches: 21. The CDR3 consists of 19 residues. Germline V gene sequence: CDR1 MNHEY, CDR2 SMNVEV (reference sequence). The CDR3 DNA reads TGTGCCAGCATCTCCCCGGGGCTAGCGGGAGGAATTAAGCGGAATGAGCAGTTCTTC. Translation gives CASISPGLAGGIKRNEQFF.

The chain couples TRBV18 to TRBJ2-5, with TRBD2 identical over 8 bases. Trimming removed 3 bases from V and 5 bases from J; junction bases left unmatched: 5. CDR3 length: 14 amino acids. Germline CDR1 KGHSH, CDR2 LQKENI. The CDR3 is CASSPGTSGETQYF. In DNA form, the CDR3 reads TGTGCCAGCTCACCCGGGACTAGTGGGGAGACCCAGTACTTC.

The genes are TRBV28 and TRBJ2-2; possible D gene TRBD2, 7 bases. V was clipped by 5 bases and J by 4 bases, with 20 bases between them. Germline V CDR1 and CDR2: MDHEN, SYDVKM. The CDR3 is 17 residues long. This CDR3 is CASSPLSRGAGTGELFF. The CDR3 DNA sequence: TGTGCCAGCAGTCCTCTGAGTCGGGGGGCAGGCACCGGGGAGCTGTTTTTT. Looking up the rest from reference TRBV28 and TRBJ2-2 gives the full variable domain: DVKVTQSSRYLVKRTGEKVFLECVQDMDHENMFWYRQDPGLGLRLIYFSYDVKMKEKGDIPEGYSVSREKKERFSLILESASTNQTSMYLCASSPLSRGAGTGELFFGEGSRLTVL.

This chain joins TRBV5-1 and TRBJ2-7; tentative D call: TRBD2 (7 bases). Germline-derived CDR1 and CDR2 are SGHRS and YFSETQ. CDR3 length equals 16 residues. Trimming shortened V by 0 bases and J by 2 bases, and 15 bases separated the two germline ends. Written as DNA, the CDR3 is TGCGCCAGCAGCTTGGGGGGGCTAGCGGATACCTACGAGCAGTACTTC. Its translation is CASSLGGLADTYEQYF.

CDR3 residues: CASSSREYQPQHF. CDR3 nucleotide sequence: TGTGCCAGCAGCTCCCGGGAGTATCAGCCCCAGCATTTT. The chain carries TRBV7-6 and TRBJ1-5; D gene ambiguous. The germline V and J ends were trimmed by 4 bases and 5 bases, with 9 bases remaining between them. CDR3 length equals 13 residues. Looked up from germline, CDR1 is SGHVS and CDR2 is FNYEAQ.

The J gene is TRBJ2-7, the V gene TRBV9, with 8 bases matching TRBD2. Germline loops: CDR1 SGDLS, CDR2 YYNGEE. The trim removed 0 bases at V and 2 bases at J, leaving 13 bases unmatched. This CDR3 spans 18 amino acids. The CDR3 DNA sequence: TGTGCCAGCAGCGTAGGCCTAGCGGGTCGGGCAGGGACCTACGAGCAGTACTTC. This gives the protein CASSVGLAGRAGTYEQYF.

V and J are TRBV27 and TRBJ2-7; 9 positions match TRBD1. The V gene's germline CDR1 is MNHEY and CDR2 SMNVEV (reference sequence). CDR3 length equals 18 residues. Trimming at V came to 5 bases and at J to 3 bases, leaving 17 bases not matched to a gene. The CDR3 loop reads CASSNRWTGADSHYEQYF. CDR3 coding DNA: TGTGCCAGCAGTAACCGCTGGACAGGGGCTGACAGCCACTACGAGCAGTACTTC.

As regards this clone: Other DNA sequences in this specimen translate into the identical CDR3. The V call is TRBV28, the J call TRBJ2-1, with a weak D call TRBD1 (6 bases). The CDR3 loop spans 12 amino acids. Germline CDR1 reads MDHEN; CDR2 reads SYDVKM. The germline V and J ends were trimmed by 3 bases and 7 bases, with 7 bases remaining between them. The CDR3 loop reads CASSFRGNEQFF. In DNA, the CDR3 is TGTGCCAGCAGTTTCAGGGGAAATGAGCAGTTCTTC.

This sequence joins TRBV6-5 and TRBJ2-4; TRBD2 might be the D (6 bases). The CDR3 sequence is 15 residues long. V was cut by 4 bases and J by 8 bases, with 18 bases left in between. Germline assignment: CDR1 MNHEY and CDR2 SVGAGI. The CDR3 DNA reads TGTGCCAGCAGTTCGTACGACGGAGGGTCGGACATTCAGTACTTC. Translated: CASSSYDGGSDIQYF.

The J gene is TRBJ2-1, the V gene TRBV19; TRBD2 agrees at 13 bases. V lost 9 bases to trimming and J lost 8 bases; unmatched junction nucleotides: 10. The CDR3 sequence is 15 residues long. Germline values: CDR1 LNHDA, CDR2 SQIVND (reference sequence). For the CDR3, the DNA is TGTGCCAGCCGAACGCCGGGACTAGCGGGATATGAGCAGTTCTTC. This translates into CASRTPGLAGYEQFF.

The gene calls are TRBV2 and TRBJ1-2, with D unresolved. This CDR3 contains 12 residues. Trimming shortened V by 9 bases and J by 5 bases, and 13 bases separated the two germline ends. Looked up from germline, CDR1 is SNHLY and CDR2 is FYNNEI. The CDR3 coding sequence is TGTGCCAGTCTAGGGAGGGTATATGGCTACACCTTC. Translation gives CASLGRVYGYTF. The full variable domain, in which reference TRBV2 and TRBJ1-2 provide the parts outside the CDR3, is EPEVTQTPSHQVTQMGQEVILRCVPISNHLYFYWYRQILGQKVEFLVSFYNNEISEKSEIFDDQFSVERPDGSNFTLKIRSTKLEDSAMYFCASLGRVYGYTFGSGTRLTVV.

This chain uses TRBV11-3 with TRBJ1-1; a weak D match, TRBD1 (6 bases). V dropped 5 bases and J dropped 8 bases, with 15 bases sitting between them. Germline V gives CDR1 SGHNT, CDR2 YENEEA. The length of the CDR3 is 13 residues. The CDR3 loop is CASSLGGQREAFF. CDR3 in DNA: TGTGCCAGCAGCCTAGGGGGGCAGAGGGAAGCTTTCTTT.

The V gene is TRBV28, the J gene TRBJ1-5; D possibly corresponds to TRBD1 (6 bases). The CDR3 is 14 residues long. Germline V gene lookup returns CDR1 MDHEN and CDR2 SYDVKM. Trimming took off 7 bases at V and 0 bases at J, with 10 bases between the two ends. Here the CDR3 DNA reads TGTGCCAGCAAGGACAGAGCTAGCAATCAGCCCCAGCATTTT. This encodes CASKDRASNQPQHF.

This chain links TRBV19 with TRBJ1-1, with D possibly TRBD1 on 5 matching bases. V lost 2 bases and J lost 1, with 8 bases in between. The CDR3 spans 14 residues. CDR1 and CDR2 (germline): LNHDA, SQIVND (reference sequence). The CDR3 protein is CASSINRRNTEAFF. The DNA of the CDR3 is TGTGCCAGTAGTATAAACAGGAGGAACACTGAAGCTTTCTTT.

V usage is TRBV28 and J usage is TRBJ1-6; a weak D match, TRBD1 (5 bases). Germline CDR1 is MDHEN and CDR2 is SYDVKM. The CDR3 runs to 15 residues. V was cut by 10 bases and J by 10 bases, with 23 bases left in between. In DNA form, the CDR3 reads TGTGCCACCACCCCCCTGGGGGGAGTAGGGTCACCCCTCCACTTT. It yields the protein CATTPLGGVGSPLHF.

The rearrangement joins TRBV11-2 to TRBJ1-4; perhaps TRBD1 as D (5 bases). The CDR3 extends over 13 amino acids. Germline CDR1 SGHAT, CDR2 FQNNGV. Trimming took off 5 bases at V and 7 bases at J, with 11 bases between the two ends. CDR3 DNA: TGTGCCAGCAGCCCCGACAGCCTTGAAAAACTGTTTTTT. Amino acid sequence: CASSPDSLEKLFF.

The chain links TRBV28 to TRBJ2-7; the match to TRBD2 covers 7 bases. This CDR3 contains 14 residues. Looked up from germline, CDR1 is MDHEN and CDR2 is SYDVKM. The V and J ends lost 10 bases and 0 bases, in that order; junction bases with no gene match: 9. The CDR3 DNA sequence: TGTGCCACCGAGCGGGGATCTTTCTCCTACGAGCAGTACTTC. This sequence encodes CATERGSFSYEQYF.